What follows describes a single TCR beta chain. Its antigen is still unknown. V was pared by 5 bases and J by 0 bases, with 4 bases between. CDR3 length: 13 amino acids. Germline V gene lookup returns CDR1 LNHDA and CDR2 SQIVND (reference sequence). The data belong to a study of regulatory and conventional T cells in RAG deficiency. Whole-study results and caveats: Patient subsets had shorter CDR3s; Omenn Treg-Tconv overlap exceeded 80%. Compared with controls, unique Treg TCR beta sequences dropped approximately 100-fold in Omenn syndrome and CID/AS.

Measured with immunoSEQ multiplex PCR; TCRdb has only the in-frame clones, and not every one. The sample includes tens of thousands of clones, 85% to 90% of them seen just once. These same records also appear under a second study, on regulatory T cells. That study reports: The primer mix had 52 TRBV and 13 TRBJ primers.

The sequenced sample was CD8+ T cells sorted from blood. This sequence originates from a human donor in good health. The rearrangement joins TRBV19 to TRBJ2-2; D gene unclear. The chain's CDR3 is CASSPANTGELFF. CDR3 nucleotides: TGTGCCAGTAGTCCAGCGAACACCGGGGAGCTGTTTTTT.